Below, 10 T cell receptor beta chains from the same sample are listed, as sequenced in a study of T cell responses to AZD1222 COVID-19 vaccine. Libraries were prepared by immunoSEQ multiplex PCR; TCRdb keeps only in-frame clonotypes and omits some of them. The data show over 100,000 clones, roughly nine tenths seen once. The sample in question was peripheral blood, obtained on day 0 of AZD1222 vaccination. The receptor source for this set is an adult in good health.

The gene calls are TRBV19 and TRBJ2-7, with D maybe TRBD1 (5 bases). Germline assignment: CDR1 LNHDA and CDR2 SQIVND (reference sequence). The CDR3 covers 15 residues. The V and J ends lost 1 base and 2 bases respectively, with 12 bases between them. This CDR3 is CASSIGGRVAYEQYF. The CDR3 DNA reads TGTGCCAGTAGTATAGGCGGCAGGGTTGCCTACGAGCAGTACTTC.

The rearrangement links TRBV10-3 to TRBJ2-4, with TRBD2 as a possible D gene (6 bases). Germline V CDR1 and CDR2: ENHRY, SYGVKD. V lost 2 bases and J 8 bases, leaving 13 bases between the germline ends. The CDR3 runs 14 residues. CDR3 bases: TGTGCCATCAGTGAGCTTGCGGAGGGAGACATTCAGTACTTC. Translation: CAISELAEGDIQYF.

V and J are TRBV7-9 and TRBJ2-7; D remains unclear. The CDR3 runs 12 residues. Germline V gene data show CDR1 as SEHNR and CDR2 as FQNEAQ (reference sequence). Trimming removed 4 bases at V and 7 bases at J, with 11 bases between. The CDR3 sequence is CASSSSTREQYF. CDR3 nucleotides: TGTGCCAGCAGCTCTAGTACTCGGGAGCAGTACTTC.

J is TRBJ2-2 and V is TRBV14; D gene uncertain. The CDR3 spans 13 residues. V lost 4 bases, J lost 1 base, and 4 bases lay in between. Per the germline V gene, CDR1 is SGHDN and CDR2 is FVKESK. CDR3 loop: CASSPKNTGELFF. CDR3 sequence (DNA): TGTGCCAGCAGCCCGAAGAACACCGGGGAGCTGTTTTTT.

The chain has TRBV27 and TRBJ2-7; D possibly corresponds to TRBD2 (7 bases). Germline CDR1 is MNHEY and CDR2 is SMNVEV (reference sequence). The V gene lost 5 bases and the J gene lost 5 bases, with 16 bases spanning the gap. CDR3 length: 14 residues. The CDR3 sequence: CASSILGGRNEQYF. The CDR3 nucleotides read TGTGCCAGCAGTATCCTGGGGGGGCGCAACGAGCAGTACTTC.

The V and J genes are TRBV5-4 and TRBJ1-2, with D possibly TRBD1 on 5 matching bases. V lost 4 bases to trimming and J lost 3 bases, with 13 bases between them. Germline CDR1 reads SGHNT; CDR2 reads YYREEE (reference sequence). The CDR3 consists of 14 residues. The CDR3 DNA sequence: TGTGCCAGCAGCATCGGCGGGGGAGACTATGGCTACACCTTC. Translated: CASSIGGGDYGYTF.

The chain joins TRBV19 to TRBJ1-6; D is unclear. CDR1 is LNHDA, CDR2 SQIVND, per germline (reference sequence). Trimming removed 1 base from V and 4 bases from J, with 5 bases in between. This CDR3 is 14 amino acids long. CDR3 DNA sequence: TGTGCCAGTAGTATAGCGCAGTATAATTCACCCCTCCACTTT. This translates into CASSIAQYNSPLHF.

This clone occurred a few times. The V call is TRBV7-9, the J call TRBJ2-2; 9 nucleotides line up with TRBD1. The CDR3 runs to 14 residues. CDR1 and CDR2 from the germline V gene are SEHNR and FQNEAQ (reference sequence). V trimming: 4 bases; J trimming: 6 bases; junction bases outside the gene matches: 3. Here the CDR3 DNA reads TGTGCCAGCAGCTCCGGGGACAGGGCCGGGGAGCTGTTTTTT. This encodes CASSSGDRAGELFF.

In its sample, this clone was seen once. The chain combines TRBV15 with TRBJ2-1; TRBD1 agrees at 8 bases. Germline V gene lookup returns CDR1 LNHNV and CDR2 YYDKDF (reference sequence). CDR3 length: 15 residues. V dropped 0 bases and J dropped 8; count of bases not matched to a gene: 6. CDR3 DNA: TGTGCCACCAGCAGAGATCGGGCAGGGGGCGATGAGCAGTTCTTC. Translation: CATSRDRAGGDEQFF.

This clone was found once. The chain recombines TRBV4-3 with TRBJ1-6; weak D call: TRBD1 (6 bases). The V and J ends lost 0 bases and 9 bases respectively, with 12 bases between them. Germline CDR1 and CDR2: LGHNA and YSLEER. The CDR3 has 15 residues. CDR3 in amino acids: CASSQEDRRGSPLHF. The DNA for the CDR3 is TGCGCCAGCAGCCAAGAAGACAGGCGGGGTTCACCCCTCCACTTT.